A selection of T cell receptor beta chains follows, all from one sample in a study of T-cell reconstitution after alpha-beta-depleted transplantation in children. TCRdb fed the PCR reads into MiXCR, producing one record per CDR3 protein. The sample records roughly 50,000 distinct CDR3 sequences, roughly 45% being singletons. The input for sequencing was PBMCs, mostly from graft donor cells, taken 360 days after TCRalphabeta/CD19-depleted stem cell transplant. All receptors come from a male patient under 18 who had a stem cell transplant for acute lymphoblastic leukemia, so the T cells may come from the graft donor. Each CDR3 is given with its conserved first and last residue. A D gene is named only where the DNA matches it firmly. Only part of the rows carry a size: once, few, many, or a class if the clone is expanded.

v_call,clone_size,j_call,d_call,cdr3_aa,cdr3_nt
TRBV24-1,.,TRBJ2-7,TRBD1,CATSDRQGYEQYF,TGTGCCACCAGTGATCGACAGGGGTACGAGCAGTACTTC
TRBV27,.,TRBJ2-3,.,CASRTPTDTQYF,TGTGCCAGCAGAACACCCACAGATACGCAGTATTTT
TRBV20-1,few,TRBJ2-7,.,CSARSTGKFDEQYF,TGCAGTGCTAGATCGACAGGCAAGTTTGACGAGCAGTACTTC
TRBV29-1,.,TRBJ2-5,.,CSIQGGETQYF,TGCAGTATACAGGGTGGAGAGACCCAGTACTTC
TRBV7-8,many,TRBJ2-2,.,CASSLALNHATGELFF,TGTGCCAGCAGCTTAGCGCTCAACCACGCCACCGGGGAGCTGTTTTTT
TRBV10-3,.,TRBJ2-5,.,CAISGGETQYF,TGTGCCATCAGTGGAGGGGAGACCCAGTACTTC
TRBV5-8,.,TRBJ1-2,.,CASSSSGLYGYTF,TGTGCCAGCAGCTCTTCCGGGCTCTATGGCTACACCTTC
TRBV6-2/TRBV6-3,.,TRBJ2-1,.,CASRYRPLYNEQFF,TGTGCCAGCAGATACAGGCCCTTATACAATGAGCAGTTCTTC
TRBV10-3,.,TRBJ2-7,.,CAIGGRVVYEQYF,TGTGCCATCGGCGGCAGGGTGGTGTACGAGCAGTACTTC
TRBV24-1,.,TRBJ2-1,.,CATSTPSKQFF,TGTGCCACCAGTACGCCTAGCAAGCAGTTCTTC
TRBV29-1,.,TRBJ2-1,.,CSVDEGDNEQFF,TGCAGCGTTGATGAAGGGGACAATGAGCAGTTCTTC
TRBV12-3/TRBV12-4,.,TRBJ2-3,.,CASSPSGTDTQYF,TGTGCCAGCTCTCCTAGCGGCACAGATACGCAGTATTTT
TRBV10-3,few,TRBJ2-7,.,CAISESTQVDVEEQYF,TGTGCCATCAGTGAGTCGACTCAGGTTGACGTGGAAGAGCAGTACTTC
TRBV12-3/TRBV12-4,.,TRBJ1-5,.,CASSFGGSSNQPQHF,TGTGCCAGCAGTTTTGGGGGAAGTAGCAATCAGCCCCAGCATTTT
TRBV24-1,few,TRBJ2-3,TRBD1,CATKRQGESRPRTDTQYF,TGTGCCACCAAGAGACAGGGGGAGAGTAGGCCCCGCACAGATACGCAGTATTTT
TRBV7-6,.,TRBJ2-7,TRBD2,CASSLGPSGTYEQYF,TGTGCCAGCAGCTTAGGACCTAGCGGTACCTACGAGCAGTACTTC
TRBV9,few,TRBJ2-1,.,CASNRDLNYNEQFF,TGTGCCAGCAATAGGGACTTAAACTACAATGAGCAGTTCTTC
TRBV6-2/TRBV6-3,.,TRBJ2-5,.,CASSYSQTQYF,TGTGCCAGCAGTTACAGCCAGACCCAGTACTTC
TRBV4-3,.,TRBJ2-2,.,CASSQERTGELFF,TGCGCCAGCAGCCAAGAAAGAACCGGGGAGCTGTTTTTT